This TCR beta chain was recovered during a study of T cells of healthy individuals. This clonotype showed up just a few times. TCRdb re-analysed the 5' RACE reads in MiXCR, keeping a single row per CDR3 protein. The sample holds more than 85,000 distinct CDR3 sequences, about 16% seen once. This TCR was sampled from a human donor in good health.

This chain's CDR3 is CASSTSTGARETQYF. CDR3 bases: TGTGCCAGCAGTACCTCAACAGGGGCCCGCGAGACCCAGTACTTC. This chain links TRBV28 with TRBJ2-5, with 7 nucleotides matching TRBD1. With V trimmed by 5 bases and J by 5 bases, 11 bases remained unmatched. The CDR3 is 15 residues long. CDR1 and CDR2 from the germline V gene are MDHEN and SYDVKM. Complete variable domain (other parts from reference TRBV28 and TRBJ2-5): DVKVTQSSRYLVKRTGEKVFLECVQDMDHENMFWYRQDPGLGLRLIYFSYDVKMKEKGDIPEGYSVSREKKERFSLILESASTNQTSMYLCASSTSTGARETQYFGPGTRLLVL.